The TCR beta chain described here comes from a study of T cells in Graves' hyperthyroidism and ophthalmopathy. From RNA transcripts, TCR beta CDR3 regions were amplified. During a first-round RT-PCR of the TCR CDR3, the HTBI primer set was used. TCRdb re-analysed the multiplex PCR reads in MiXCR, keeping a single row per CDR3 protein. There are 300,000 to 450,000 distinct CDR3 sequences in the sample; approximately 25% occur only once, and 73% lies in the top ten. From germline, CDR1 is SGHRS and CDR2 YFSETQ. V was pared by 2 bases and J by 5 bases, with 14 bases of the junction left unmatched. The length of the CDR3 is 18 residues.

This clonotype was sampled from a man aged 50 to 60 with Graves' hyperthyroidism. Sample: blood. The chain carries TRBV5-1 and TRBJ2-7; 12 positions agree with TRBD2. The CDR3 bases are TGCGCCAGCAGCTTTTGTCTAGCGGGAGGGCTTTGCGTCAACGAGCAGTACTTC. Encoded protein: CASSFCLAGGLCVNEQYF.